The 32 T cell receptor beta chains below were found in one sample sequenced in a study of cytomegalovirus exposure and HLA in healthy donors. The assay was immunoSEQ multiplex PCR, and TCRdb's table has in-frame clones only and misses some. This table has about 49,000 clones, 85% to 95% appearing once. Sequencing input: PBMCs. The source is a woman aged 18-35 years in good health and CMV-seropositive.

The rearrangement joins TRBV19 to TRBJ2-3, with 7 bases lining up with TRBD2. Germline V gene data show CDR1 as LNHDA and CDR2 as SQIVND (reference sequence). The CDR3 consists of 15 residues. J lost 2 bases, V lost 5 bases, and 7 bases had no gene match. CDR3 sequence: CASSLSGTSTDTQYF. Here the CDR3 DNA reads TGTGCCAGTAGTCTGAGCGGGACTTCCACAGATACGCAGTATTTT.

V is TRBV9 and J is TRBJ1-4; D remains ambiguous. Per the germline V gene, CDR1 is SGDLS and CDR2 is YYNGEE. Trimming took off 3 bases at V and 8 bases at J, with 17 bases between the two ends. The CDR3 has 15 amino acids. The CDR3 region has the DNA TGTGCCAGCAGCGGCTCCCCCAACCCTAGCGAAAAACTGTTTTTT. As protein: CASSGSPNPSEKLFF.

This sequence joins TRBV9 and TRBJ2-5; D unclear. The CDR3 contains 15 residues. The V end lost 0 bases, the J end lost 1 base, and 10 bases lay between the germline ends. Per germline, CDR1 SGDLS and CDR2 YYNGEE. CDR3 amino acids: CASSVEMGFQETQYF. CDR3 bases: TGTGCCAGCAGCGTAGAAATGGGCTTCCAAGAGACCCAGTACTTC.

V usage is TRBV29-1 and J usage is TRBJ2-6; the match to TRBD1 covers 7 bases. Per the germline V gene, CDR1 is SQVTM and CDR2 is ANQGSEA. The ends lost 7 bases at V and 4 bases at J; junction bases unmatched: 7. The CDR3 runs to 14 residues. CDR3 bases: TGCAGCGCCGAGACAGGGAGAGGGGCCAACGTCCTGACTTTC. Translation gives CSAETGRGANVLTF.

Remarks on this clone: Compared with germline, one end of the junction differs, possibly owing to a read error. The chain combines TRBV4-3 with TRBJ1-2; 9 bases are shared with TRBD1. This CDR3 is 15 amino acids long. From germline, CDR1 is LGHNA and CDR2 YSLEER. Here the CDR3 reads CASSKDRGTGYGYTF. For the CDR3, the DNA is TGCGCCAGCAGCAAAGACAGGGGGACTGGTTATGGCTACACCTTC.

The chain carries TRBV6-4 and TRBJ1-4; D gene uncertain. The CDR3 consists of 13 residues. Trimming left V 3 bases short and J 5 bases short, with 7 bases between. Germline values: CDR1 MRHNA, CDR2 SNTAGT. CDR3 protein: CASSESMNEKLFF. The CDR3, as DNA: TGTGCCAGCAGTGAAAGCATGAATGAAAAACTGTTTTTT.

The chain joins TRBV7-2 to TRBJ1-4, with TRBD1 identical over 8 bases. This CDR3 contains 16 residues. Germline V gene lookup returns CDR1 SGHTA and CDR2 FQGNSA. J was trimmed by 1 base and V by 6 bases; bases with no gene match: 7. CDR3 bases: TGTGCCAGCAGATCAGGACAGGGCGGAACTAATGAAAAACTGTTTTTT. This codes for CASRSGQGGTNEKLFF.

This sequence joins TRBV6-5 and TRBJ2-2; 9 bases match TRBD1. Looked up from germline, CDR1 is MNHEY and CDR2 is SVGAGI. Trimming removed 1 base from V and 7 bases from J; junction bases left unmatched: 7. There are 16 residues in the CDR3. CDR3 sequence: CASSYFLTGGGGELFF. The CDR3 DNA reads as TGTGCCAGCAGTTACTTTCTTACAGGGGGCGGCGGGGAGCTGTTTTTT.

V and J are TRBV7-2 and TRBJ2-7; D not resolved. Germline values: CDR1 SGHTA, CDR2 FQGNSA. The CDR3 is made up of 13 amino acids. The germline V and J ends were trimmed by 4 bases and 4 bases, with 11 bases remaining between them. CDR3: CASSSIPNYEQYF. The CDR3 DNA sequence: TGTGCCAGCAGCTCCATTCCCAATTACGAGCAGTACTTC.

The chain carries TRBV10-2 and TRBJ2-1; 7 bases line up with TRBD2. The junction had 9 bases not matched to a gene; V was cut back by 7 bases and J by 6 bases. Germline V gene lookup returns CDR1 WSHSY and CDR2 SAAADI. There are 14 residues in the CDR3. The CDR3 reads CASTLSGYVNEQFF. CDR3 sequence (DNA): TGCGCCAGCACACTTAGCGGGTACGTCAATGAGCAGTTCTTC.

The chain employs TRBV29-1 and TRBJ1-4; no clear D. Germline CDR1 SQVTM, CDR2 ANQGSEA. The CDR3 spans 11 residues. The V end lost 5 bases, the J end lost 7 bases, and 8 bases lay between the germline ends. The DNA for the CDR3 is TGCAGCGTTAAACTCGGTGAAAAACTGTTTTTT. Its translation is CSVKLGEKLFF.

The rearrangement uses TRBV11-2 and TRBJ2-3, with 14 positions matching TRBD2. J lost 6 bases, V lost 4 bases, and 9 bases had no gene match. Germline CDR1 is SGHAT and CDR2 is FQNNGV. The CDR3 has 17 residues. CDR3: CASSSLGLAGESDTQYF. Here the CDR3 DNA reads TGTGCCAGCAGCTCCTTGGGACTAGCGGGAGAAAGTGATACGCAGTATTTT.

The chain employs TRBV21-1 and TRBJ2-1; whether TRBD1, the table's D call, matches the DNA was not checked. TRBV21-1 is listed as a pseudogene. The CDR3 spans 20 residues. CDR3 DNA: TGTGCCAGCAGCAAAGCGCTTTTACCTGTCCGGGACACTATACAAAGTGAGCAGTTCTTC. Its translation is CASSKALLPVRDTIQSEQFF.

The rearrangement uses TRBV7-8 and TRBJ1-5; the D is unclear. Germline-derived CDR1 and CDR2 are SGHVS and FQNEAQ. V lost 5 bases and J lost 3, with 5 bases in between. This CDR3 spans 12 amino acids. This CDR3 reads CASSPYNQPQHF. CDR3 DNA: TGTGCCAGCAGCCCCTACAATCAGCCCCAGCATTTT.

V usage is TRBV28 and J usage is TRBJ1-1; the D is unclear. Germline CDR1 and CDR2: MDHEN and SYDVKM. This CDR3 has 15 residues. Trimming removed 1 base from V and 2 bases from J, with 11 bases in between. In DNA, the CDR3 is TGTGCCAGCAGTTTATACCCCGGTCCTAACACTGAAGCTTTCTTT. Translation gives CASSLYPGPNTEAFF.

V is TRBV11-2 and J is TRBJ2-1; unclear D gene. This CDR3 region has 14 residues. Looked up from germline, CDR1 is SGHAT and CDR2 is FQNNGV. V was shortened by 4 bases and J by 3 bases, with 10 bases between the two germline ends. The CDR3 region has the DNA TGTGCCAGCAGCTCCCTCGCGGTCTACAATGAGCAGTTCTTC. This encodes CASSSLAVYNEQFF.

J is TRBJ1-5 and V is TRBV19; possibly TRBD1 for D (6 bases). V was trimmed by 6 bases and J by 6 bases, leaving 12 bases between them. Germline lookup yields CDR1 LNHDA and CDR2 SQIVND (reference sequence). The CDR3 runs 13 residues. The CDR3 DNA reads as TGTGCCAGTAGCGGGGGGCAGGTTCAGCCCCAGCATTTT. The encoded protein is CASSGGQVQPQHF.

The chain is built from TRBV19 and TRBJ2-1; 8 nucleotides match TRBD2. V dropped 6 bases and J dropped 4; count of bases not matched to a gene: 8. In germline, CDR1 is LNHDA, CDR2 SQIVND (reference sequence). CDR3 length equals 15 residues. DNA of the CDR3: TGTGCCAGTAGCCTGAGCGGGAGTGCATACAATGAGCAGTTCTTC. Amino acids: CASSLSGSAYNEQFF.

A single count supports this clone. The chain has TRBV10-3 and TRBJ2-1; 11 nucleotides align to TRBD2. Germline lookup yields CDR1 ENHRY and CDR2 SYGVKD. Germline trimming cut 4 bases from V and 4 bases from J; bases unmatched to any gene: 12. The CDR3 has 18 residues. The CDR3 sequence: CAISGISSGTSGYNEQFF. The CDR3 region has the DNA TGTGCCATCAGTGGCATCTCCTCCGGGACTAGCGGTTACAATGAGCAGTTCTTC.

This chain connects TRBV6-4 to TRBJ2-2; 8 nucleotides agree with TRBD1. Germline V gives CDR1 MRHNA, CDR2 SNTAGT. The CDR3 loop spans 13 amino acids. The V gene end was trimmed by 6 bases and the J gene end by 6 bases; junction bases not matched to a gene: 3. Here the CDR3 DNA reads TGTGCCAGCAGCACAGGGGGGTCCGGGGAGCTGTTTTTT. It encodes CASSTGGSGELFF.

The chain links TRBV27 to TRBJ2-7; D perhaps matches TRBD2 (6 bases). Germline loops: CDR1 MNHEY, CDR2 SMNVEV (reference sequence). The V and J ends lost 7 bases and 3 bases respectively, with 10 bases between them. The CDR3 has 12 residues. The DNA for the CDR3 is TGTGCCAGCACGGGGGATTACTACGAGCAGTACTTC. Its translation is CASTGDYYEQYF.

This rearrangement joins TRBV19 to TRBJ2-6, with D possibly TRBD1 on 6 matching bases. CDR3 size: 16 residues. Trimming cost V 5 bases and J 4 bases, with 15 bases left between them. Germline assignment: CDR1 LNHDA and CDR2 SQIVND (reference sequence). The CDR3 is CASSGQTGRGANVLTF. DNA for the CDR3: TGTGCCAGTAGTGGGCAAACAGGGCGGGGGGCCAACGTCCTGACTTTC. The variable domain in full, completed from reference TRBV19 and TRBJ2-6, reads DGGITQSPKYLFRKEGQNVTLSCEQNLNHDAMYWYRQDPGQGLRLIYYSQIVNDFQKGDIAEGYSVSREKKESFPLTVTSAQKNPTAFYLCASSGQTGRGANVLTFGAGSRLTVL.

The genes are TRBV5-6 and TRBJ2-7; D gene uncertain. Germline CDR1 reads SGHDT; CDR2 reads YYEEEE. V was clipped by 1 base and J by 1 base, with 3 bases between them. The CDR3 covers 12 residues. The CDR3 nucleotides are TGTGCCAGCAGCTTGTCGTCCTACGAGCAGTACTTC. Residues: CASSLSSYEQYF.

The V and J genes are TRBV4-3 and TRBJ2-3; D is unclear. Germline V gene data show CDR1 as LGHNA and CDR2 as YSLEER. The CDR3 spans 13 residues. The V end was cut by 0 bases, the J end by 5 bases, with 6 bases between. CDR3 sequence (DNA): TGCGCCAGCAGCCAAGAGTGGAGAGATACGCAGTATTTT. Encoded protein: CASSQEWRDTQYF.

J is TRBJ2-3 and V is TRBV5-1, with 7 bases identical to TRBD1. This CDR3 is 15 amino acids long. Looked up from germline, CDR1 is SGHRS and CDR2 is YFSETQ. V shed 0 bases and J 2 bases; nucleotides not matched to a gene: 3. The CDR3 region has the DNA TGCGCCAGCAGCTTGGGACAGGGCCCCACAGATACGCAGTATTTT. Translating gives CASSLGQGPTDTQYF. The full variable domain, completed using reference TRBV5-1 and TRBJ2-3, is KAGVTQTPRYLIKTRGQQVTLSCSPISGHRSVSWYQQTPGQGLQFLFEYFSETQRNKGNFPGRFSGRQFSNSRSEMNVSTLELGDSALYLCASSLGQGPTDTQYFGPGTRLTVL.

The chain is built from TRBV28 and TRBJ1-2, with no clear D. The CDR3 is made up of 13 amino acids. The ends were cut back, 5 bases at V and 4 bases at J, with 11 bases in the middle. Germline V gene data show CDR1 as MDHEN and CDR2 as SYDVKM. Here the CDR3 reads CASSPYAPYGYTF. The CDR3 nucleotides are TGTGCCAGCAGTCCCTATGCCCCCTATGGCTACACCTTC.

Only one count was recorded for this clone. The rearrangement links TRBV5-1 to TRBJ2-5; 14 bases align to TRBD2. The germline V gene encodes CDR1 SGHRS and CDR2 YFSETQ. The CDR3 covers 21 residues. V gave up 0 bases and J gave up 2 bases; unmatched junction bases: 15. In DNA, the CDR3 is TGCGCCAGCAGCTTGGCCGAGCGTACTTTCGGACTAGCGGGAGGACAAGAGACCCAGTACTTC. Amino acid sequence: CASSLAERTFGLAGGQETQYF.

This sequence joins TRBV11-2 and TRBJ2-7, with a possible D match to TRBD1 (6 bases). The CDR3 runs to 13 residues. With 6 bases removed from V and 4 bases from J, the gap between germline ends came to 13 bases. Looked up from germline, CDR1 is SGHAT and CDR2 is FQNNGV. The CDR3 region is CASRGKGEYEQYF. The CDR3 bases are TGTGCCAGCAGGGGAAAGGGGGAATACGAGCAGTACTTC.

The chain uses TRBV9 and TRBJ2-7; tentative D call: TRBD1 (6 bases). The V and J ends lost 0 bases and 9 bases respectively, with 13 bases between them. The germline V gene has CDR1 SGDLS and CDR2 YYNGEE. The CDR3 has 13 residues. The CDR3 sequence is CASSVEQGSRQYF. Here the CDR3 DNA reads TGTGCCAGCAGCGTAGAACAGGGCAGCCGGCAGTACTTC.

This chain joins TRBV5-1 and TRBJ1-5, with a possible D match to TRBD1 (6 bases). The CDR3 contains 15 residues. Germline loops: CDR1 SGHRS, CDR2 YFSETQ. V dropped 4 bases and J dropped 4 bases, with 15 bases sitting between them. The chain's CDR3 is CASSPTGPGNQPQHF. The CDR3 DNA reads TGCGCCAGCAGCCCGACAGGACCGGGAAATCAGCCCCAGCATTTT. Supplemented by reference TRBV5-1 and TRBJ1-5, the full variable domain reads KAGVTQTPRYLIKTRGQQVTLSCSPISGHRSVSWYQQTPGQGLQFLFEYFSETQRNKGNFPGRFSGRQFSNSRSEMNVSTLELGDSALYLCASSPTGPGNQPQHFGDGTRLSIL.

The rearrangement joins TRBV27 to TRBJ2-1; 8 bases are a match to TRBD1. CDR1 and CDR2 from the germline V gene are MNHEY and SMNVEV (reference sequence). The CDR3 is 18 amino acids. The trim removed 4 bases at V and 1 base at J, leaving 12 bases unmatched. CDR3 DNA sequence: TGTGCCAGCAGTTCGGCCAGGGGGCCCGAGGTGTCCTACAATGAGCAGTTCTTC. Encoded protein: CASSSARGPEVSYNEQFF.

This clone was counted between two and nine times. The chain couples TRBV7-8 to TRBJ2-2; 7 bases are a match to TRBD2. CDR1 and CDR2 (germline): SGHVS, FQNEAQ. With V trimmed by 1 base and J by 5 bases, 4 bases remained unmatched. The CDR3 consists of 15 residues. The CDR3 loop reads CASSLVGGSTGELFF. In DNA, the CDR3 is TGTGCCAGCAGCTTAGTGGGCGGGAGTACCGGGGAGCTGTTTTTT.